The 10 T cell receptor beta chains listed next were all sequenced from one sample in a study of response to subunit inactivated influenza vaccine. TCRdb passed the RT-PCR reads through MiXCR, listing each CDR3 protein once. The table records about 540,000 distinct CDR3 sequences, around a quarter of them present only once. These records were also assigned to another study, of T cells expressing NK-cell markers. Per that paper: With UMIs, 5'RACE template switching was used to make TCR beta cDNA.

The sample consisted of CD4+ T cells sorted from PBMCs, taken 11 to 12 days after vaccination. The receptors come from a man aged 45-65 years who received an inactivated influenza vaccine.

This clonotype was detected ten times or more. The chain carries TRBV12-3 or TRBV12-4 and TRBJ1-5, with D maybe TRBD1 (5 bases). This CDR3 region has 14 residues. V was shortened by 1 base and J by 5 bases, with 9 bases between the two germline ends. CDR3 in amino acids: CASSLGQGYQPQHF. The CDR3 nucleotides read TGTGCCAGCAGTTTAGGGCAGGGCTATCAGCCCCAGCATTTT.

This clonotype was detected a few times. The chain is built from TRBV10-1 and TRBJ1-2, with D tentatively TRBD1 (5 bases). V was shortened by 0 bases and J by 5 bases, with 7 bases between the two germline ends. Germline V gene sequence: CDR1 WNHNN, CDR2 SYGVQD (reference sequence). The CDR3 has 13 amino acids. The DNA of the CDR3 is TGCGCCAGCAGTGAGTCGACAGTGTATGGCTACACCTTC. As protein: CASSESTVYGYTF.

The chain has TRBV27 and TRBJ1-2; tentative D call: TRBD1 (5 bases). Looked up from germline, CDR1 is MNHEY and CDR2 is SMNVEV (reference sequence). This CDR3 is 16 amino acids long. The ends were cut back, 2 bases at V and 8 bases at J, with 21 bases in the middle. Here the CDR3 DNA reads TGTGCCAGCAGTTTACAAGGCGGATATTCGGGGCACGGCTACACCTTC. This encodes CASSLQGGYSGHGYTF.

This clonotype has only a few counts. CDR3 residues: CASSLMDAQAGEQFF. Here the CDR3 DNA reads TGCGCCAGCAGCTTGATGGACGCGCAGGCCGGTGAGCAGTTCTTC. The V gene is TRBV5-1, the J gene TRBJ2-1, with no clear D. V was shortened by 1 base and J by 9 bases, with 17 bases between the two germline ends. This CDR3 contains 15 residues. The germline CDR1 and CDR2 sequences are SGHRS and YFSETQ.

The chain recombines TRBV7-2 with TRBJ1-3; D unresolved. The length of the CDR3 is 16 residues. V was clipped by 2 bases and J by 4 bases, with 15 bases between them. Germline CDR1 reads SGHTA; CDR2 reads FQGNSA. CDR3 sequence: CASSLTAQSRGNTIYF. The CDR3 DNA is TGTGCCAGCAGCTTAACGGCCCAATCGAGGGGAAACACCATATATTTT.

As for this clonotype: Sequence at one end of the junction differs from germline and may be a read error. The V gene is TRBV6-2 or TRBV6-3, the J gene TRBJ2-3, with 13 bases fitting TRBD2. Per germline, CDR1 MNHEY and CDR2 SVGEGT. This CDR3 has 15 amino acids. The CDR3 loop reads CASSRLAGGTGTQYF. The CDR3 DNA reads as TGTGCCAGCAGTCGACTAGCGGGAGGCACAGGTACGCAGTATTTT.

The chain has TRBV10-3 and TRBJ2-7, with D perhaps matching TRBD2 (6 bases). CDR1 and CDR2 (germline): ENHRY, SYGVKD. Trimming pared 4 bases from V and 5 bases from J, leaving 12 bases between. The CDR3 has 13 residues. The CDR3 reads CAISGGTGDEQYF. The CDR3 bases are TGTGCCATCAGTGGAGGGACTGGAGACGAGCAGTACTTC.

This chain uses TRBV29-1 with TRBJ2-7; TRBD1 aligns across 12 bases. Germline V CDR1 and CDR2: SQVTM, ANQGSEA. This CDR3 is built from 13 residues. After removal of 4 bases from V and 4 bases from J, the junction contained 2 bases not matched to a gene. DNA of the CDR3: TGCAGCGTTGGGGACAGGGGGCTATACGAGCAGTACTTC. Translation gives CSVGDRGLYEQYF.

The rearrangement links TRBV28 to TRBJ2-5, with 16 positions matching TRBD2. CDR1 and CDR2 from the germline V gene are MDHEN and SYDVKM. This CDR3 comprises 16 residues. V was pared by 3 bases and J by 5 bases, with 3 bases of the junction left unmatched. CDR3 residues: CASSLGLAGGPETQYF. CDR3 in DNA: TGTGCCAGCAGTTTGGGACTAGCGGGAGGGCCGGAGACCCAGTACTTC.

The rearrangement joins TRBV7-2 to TRBJ2-1, with TRBD2 matching 10 bases. V was clipped by 4 bases and J by 7 bases; unmatched bases: 4. Germline assignment: CDR1 SGHTA and CDR2 FQGNSA. The length of the CDR3 is 14 residues. The CDR3 loop is CASSSSGSWNEQFF. Written as DNA, the CDR3 is TGTGCCAGCAGCTCTAGCGGGAGTTGGAATGAGCAGTTCTTC.